Following are 27 T cell receptor beta chains from one sample sequenced in a study of response to subunit inactivated influenza vaccine. TCRdb reprocessed the RT-PCR reads with MiXCR, giving one entry per CDR3 protein. The sample includes 500,000 to 600,000 distinct CDR3 sequences, about 15% seen only once; the top ten take around 10%. The sequencing here drew on PBMCs from blood, taken roughly 12 days after vaccination. The receptors here all came from a man in his forties or fifties who received an inactivated influenza vaccine.

This clonotype appeared a single time. J is TRBJ2-2 and V is TRBV20-1; weak D call: TRBD2 (5 bases). The CDR3 has 16 residues. The V end was cut by 0 bases, the J end by 6 bases, with 17 bases between. CDR1 and CDR2 (germline): DFQATT, SNEGSKA (reference sequence). CDR3 loop: CSARDAQRQISGELFF. CDR3 in DNA: TGCAGTGCTAGAGATGCCCAGCGGCAGATTTCCGGGGAGCTGTTTTTT.

The table lists this clonotype with a few counts. The CDR3 bases are TGCGCCAGCAGCGAGGCAGGGAACTATAATTCACCCCTCCACTTT. It yields the protein CASSEAGNYNSPLHF. The J gene is TRBJ1-6, the V gene TRBV5-1, with D perhaps matching TRBD1 (5 bases). The germline V and J ends were trimmed by 4 bases and 3 bases, with 11 bases remaining between them. CDR3 size: 15 residues. Germline V CDR1 and CDR2: SGHRS, YFSETQ. The whole variable domain, remainder taken from reference TRBV5-1 and TRBJ1-6, is KAGVTQTPRYLIKTRGQQVTLSCSPISGHRSVSWYQQTPGQGLQFLFEYFSETQRNKGNFPGRFSGRQFSNSRSEMNVSTLELGDSALYLCASSEAGNYNSPLHFGNGTRLTVT.

This clonotype was seen only a few times. The V call is TRBV30, the J call TRBJ1-5; no clear D. With 2 bases removed from V and 1 base from J, the gap between germline ends came to 6 bases. This CDR3 has 13 residues. Per germline, CDR1 GTSNPN and CDR2 SVGIG (reference sequence). CDR3 DNA: TGTGCCTGGAGTACAAGGAGCAATCAGCCCCAGCATTTT. As protein: CAWSTRSNQPQHF.

The gene calls are TRBV4-3 and TRBJ2-1; unclear D gene. Trimming cost V 1 base and J 6 bases, with 7 bases left between them. The CDR3 spans 13 residues. Germline V gives CDR1 LGHNA, CDR2 YSLEER. CDR3 in DNA: TGCGCCAGCAGCCAAGCACGAAGCAATGAGCAGTTCTTC. Translating it yields CASSQARSNEQFF.

The chain employs TRBV7-2 and TRBJ2-2, with D hard to call. V lost 7 bases and J lost 4, with 10 bases in between. The CDR3 runs 13 residues. CDR1 and CDR2 from the germline V gene are SGHTA and FQGNSA. CDR3 region: CASTPRSTGELFF. In DNA, the CDR3 is TGTGCCAGCACCCCTAGAAGCACCGGGGAGCTGTTTTTT.

V usage is TRBV4-2 and J usage is TRBJ1-5; no clear D gene. The V end was cut by 4 bases, the J end by 7 bases, with 17 bases between. The CDR3 sequence is 15 residues long. Looked up from germline, CDR1 is LGHNA and CDR2 is YNFKEQ. The CDR3 nucleotides read TGTGCCAGCAGCCTTTTTATCGGGGAGGGCCAGCCCCAGCATTTT. Translated, it gives CASSLFIGEGQPQHF.

The rearrangement links TRBV5-1 to TRBJ2-1; 9 nucleotides match TRBD2. J gave up 6 bases and V 7 bases, and 11 bases lay outside the gene matches. The CDR3 contains 15 residues. Looked up from germline, CDR1 is SGHRS and CDR2 is YFSETQ. The CDR3 is CASRAQAGGPNEQFF. The CDR3 region has the DNA TGCGCCAGCCGTGCCCAGGCGGGAGGGCCCAATGAGCAGTTCTTC.

Only a few counts were recorded for this clonotype. The rearrangement links TRBV28 to TRBJ1-4, with TRBD1 matching 7 bases. This CDR3 has 14 amino acids. The V segment lost 6 bases and the J segment 6 bases; nucleotides outside the gene matches: 7. Germline values: CDR1 MDHEN, CDR2 SYDVKM. CDR3: CASRRQGGDEKLFF. The CDR3 bases are TGTGCCAGCAGGCGACAGGGAGGTGATGAAAAACTGTTTTTT.

The chain combines TRBV29-1 with TRBJ2-3; 10 bases match TRBD2. CDR3 length: 17 amino acids. Germline trimming cut 6 bases from V and 3 bases from J; bases unmatched to any gene: 15. The germline V gene encodes CDR1 SQVTM and CDR2 ANQGSEA. The CDR3, as DNA: TGCAGCGTCCGAGCGGGCCAGCGGGGGGGCGTTACAGATACGCAGTATTTT. It specifies CSVRAGQRGGVTDTQYF.

The chain carries TRBV4-1 and TRBJ1-2; D is uncertain. The length of the CDR3 is 15 residues. From germline, CDR1 is MGHRA and CDR2 YSYEKL. V was trimmed by 2 bases and J by 0 bases, leaving 10 bases between them. Here the CDR3 DNA reads TGCGCCAGCAGCCAACCTCTGACGGCTAACTATGGCTACACCTTC. Residues: CASSQPLTANYGYTF.

This clonotype was seen a few times. This chain connects TRBV12-3 or TRBV12-4 to TRBJ2-1; 13 bases are shared with TRBD2. Trimming cost V 7 bases and J 5 bases; bases outside gene matches: 5. The CDR3 length is 15 residues. CDR3 in amino acids: CASTTSGGVNNEQFF. CDR3 nucleotides: TGTGCCAGCACCACTAGCGGGGGGGTCAACAATGAGCAGTTCTTC.

This clonotype showed up many times. This chain connects TRBV4-2 to TRBJ2-3, with no clear D. CDR3 length equals 14 residues. V was clipped by 1 base and J by 2 bases, with 7 bases between them. CDR1 and CDR2 from the germline V gene are LGHNA and YNFKEQ. In DNA, the CDR3 is TGTGCCAGCAGCCAAGGACACGACACAGATACGCAGTATTTT. As protein: CASSQGHDTDTQYF.

The V and J genes are TRBV7-3 and TRBJ2-2; no definite D call. Germline CDR1 and CDR2: SGHTA and FQGTGA. V was shortened by 5 bases and J by 3 bases, with 19 bases between the two germline ends. The CDR3 is made up of 17 amino acids. CDR3 nucleotide sequence: TGTGCCAGCAGCCCCGTCTCTCGTCTGTGGGACACCGGGGAGCTGTTTTTT. Residues: CASSPVSRLWDTGELFF.

A word on this clonotype: One junction end does not reproduce the germline sequence, and a read error may be involved. CDR3 amino acids: CASSSNQGSVETQYF. The CDR3 bases are TGTGCTAGCAGCTCGAACCAGGGGAGTGTGGAGACCCAGTACTTC. V is TRBV7-7 and J is TRBJ2-5; D is perhaps TRBD1 (6 bases). The germline V gene has CDR1 SSHAT and CDR2 FNYEAQ (reference sequence). This CDR3 contains 15 residues. The entire variable domain, with the rest obtained from reference TRBV7-7 and TRBJ2-5, is as follows: GAGVSQSPRYKVTKRGQDVTLRCDPISSHATLYWYQQALGQGPEFLTYFNYEAQPDKSGLPSDRFSAERPEGSISTLTIQRTEQRDSAMYRCASSSNQGSVETQYFGPGTRLLVL.

This clonotype was counted ten times or more. The chain combines TRBV7-2 with TRBJ1-1; the D is unclear. The V end lost 6 bases, the J end lost 2 bases, and 13 bases lay between the germline ends. The CDR3 is made up of 14 amino acids. Germline CDR1 SGHTA, CDR2 FQGNSA. The CDR3 region is CASSLGTENTEAFF. As DNA, the CDR3 is TGTGCCAGCAGTTTGGGAACAGAAAACACTGAAGCTTTCTTT. The whole variable domain, filled in from reference TRBV7-2 and TRBJ1-1, reads GAGVSQSPSNKVTEKGKDVELRCDPISGHTALYWYRQSLGQGLEFLIYFQGNSAPDKSGLPSDRFSAERTGGSVSTLTIQRTQQEDSAVYLCASSLGTENTEAFFGQGTRLTVV.

The chain joins TRBV2 to TRBJ2-2, with unresolved D. The CDR3 is 15 amino acids. Trimming cost V 1 base and J 6 bases, with 12 bases left between them. The germline CDR1 and CDR2 sequences are SNHLY and FYNNEI. CDR3 sequence reads: CASSEGILRAGELFF. The CDR3 DNA follows: TGTGCCAGCAGTGAAGGGATTTTAAGGGCCGGGGAGCTGTTTTTT.

As regards this clonotype: A much larger clone differs from this one at a single base, so this may be a read error. The rearrangement links TRBV15 to TRBJ1-6, with D possibly TRBD1 on 5 matching bases. The CDR3 consists of 14 residues. Per germline, CDR1 LNHNV and CDR2 YYDKDF (reference sequence). The CDR3 loop is CATSKASGQGPLRF. The CDR3 DNA reads as TGTGCCACCAGCAAAGCATCCGGGCAGGGTCCCCTCCGCTTT. Filled out from reference TRBV15 and TRBJ1-6, the complete variable domain reads DAMVIQNPRYQVTQFGKPVTLSCSQTLNHNVMYWYQQKSSQAPKLLFHYYDKDFNNEADTPDNFQSRRPNTSFCFLDIRSPGLGDTAMYLCATSKASGQGPLRFGNGTRLTVT.

The rearrangement links TRBV20-1 to TRBJ2-3; 8 nucleotides align to TRBD1. CDR3 length: 17 amino acids. The germline V gene encodes CDR1 DFQATT and CDR2 SNEGSKA (reference sequence). After removal of 6 bases from V and 0 bases from J, the junction contained 14 bases not matched to a gene. The CDR3: CSAKQGVGGISTDTQYF. CDR3 nucleotide sequence: TGCAGTGCCAAACAGGGGGTCGGCGGTATTAGCACAGATACGCAGTATTTT.

Only a few counts were recorded for this clonotype. The rearrangement uses TRBV4-2 and TRBJ1-6; D is ambiguous. Trimming removed 4 bases at V and 8 bases at J, with 12 bases between. Germline values: CDR1 LGHNA, CDR2 YNFKEQ. The CDR3 covers 14 residues. This chain's CDR3 is CASSRTVGDSPLHF. Written as DNA, the CDR3 is TGTGCCAGCAGCCGAACCGTGGGCGATTCACCCCTCCACTTT.

This clonotype was detected only a few times. This chain connects TRBV29-1 to TRBJ2-1; tentatively, D is TRBD2 (6 bases). The germline CDR1 and CDR2 sequences are SQVTM and ANQGSEA. Trimming took 4 bases from V and 2 from J, leaving 12 bases between them. The CDR3 contains 14 residues. The DNA for the CDR3 is TGCAGCGTTGCCGGCCGACTAGCCTACAATGAGCAGTTCTTC. Protein sequence: CSVAGRLAYNEQFF.

The sample holds a few counts of this clonotype. V and J are TRBV7-2 and TRBJ2-2; 8 bases line up with TRBD2. The CDR3 sequence is 15 residues long. With V trimmed by 1 base and J by 4 bases, 2 bases remained unmatched. Germline CDR1 SGHTA, CDR2 FQGNSA. CDR3 coding DNA: TGTGCCAGCAGCTTAGTAGCGGGGACCACCGGGGAGCTGTTTTTT. Translating it yields CASSLVAGTTGELFF.

This clonotype has just a few counts. The rearrangement joins TRBV19 to TRBJ2-5; the D gene is possibly TRBD2 (5 bases). V lost 4 bases, J lost 2 bases, and 14 bases lay in between. This CDR3 is 15 amino acids long. Germline-derived CDR1 and CDR2 are LNHDA and SQIVND (reference sequence). The CDR3 nucleotides read TGTGCCAGTAGTACACTTGGACTGGAACAAGAGACCCAGTACTTC. Translating gives CASSTLGLEQETQYF.

The chain carries TRBV6-2 or TRBV6-3 and TRBJ2-3, with 14 nucleotides matching TRBD2. The CDR3 has 17 amino acids. Trimming cost V 5 bases and J 1 base; bases outside gene matches: 5. Germline V gene data show CDR1 as MNHEY and CDR2 as SVGEGT. CDR3 sequence (DNA): TGTGCCAGCAGTCCGATGGGACTAGCGGGGGGCACAGATACGCAGTATTTT. This translates into CASSPMGLAGGTDTQYF.

This chain joins TRBV7-9 and TRBJ2-7; TRBD1 matches at 9 bases. This CDR3 is 15 amino acids long. CDR1 SEHNR and CDR2 FQNEAQ come from the germline V gene (reference sequence). Trimming at V came to 1 base and at J to 5 bases, leaving 6 bases not matched to a gene. The CDR3 protein is CASSLVRTGDHEQYF. CDR3 sequence (DNA): TGTGCCAGCAGCTTAGTCCGGACAGGGGACCACGAGCAGTACTTC.

This clonotype came up many times. The chain has TRBV5-6 and TRBJ2-1, with D tentatively TRBD1 (6 bases). The CDR3 has 13 residues. Germline lookup yields CDR1 SGHDT and CDR2 YYEEEE. The V end lost 4 bases, the J end lost 5 bases, and 10 bases lay between the germline ends. CDR3 amino acids: CASSAGTNNEQFF. The CDR3 bases are TGTGCCAGCAGCGCCGGGACAAACAATGAGCAGTTCTTC.

This clonotype was observed a few times. The genes are TRBV9 and TRBJ1-5, with TRBD1 as a possible D gene (5 bases). Germline V CDR1 and CDR2: SGDLS, YYNGEE. The CDR3 length is 15 residues. Trimming left V 3 bases short and J 0 bases short, with 10 bases between. In DNA, the CDR3 is TGTGCCAGCAGCGAATCAGGGTTTAGCAATCAGCCCCAGCATTTT. It yields the protein CASSESGFSNQPQHF.

As DNA, the CDR3 is TGTGCCAGCAGTTACAACACAGGGGGCTGGAGAAGCTCCTACAATGAGCAGTTCTTC. Protein sequence: CASSYNTGGWRSSYNEQFF. The genes are TRBV6-2 or TRBV6-3 and TRBJ2-1; 9 bases agree with TRBD1. From germline, CDR1 is MNHEY and CDR2 SVGEGT. V trimming: 2 bases; J trimming: 0 bases; junction bases outside the gene matches: 11. The CDR3 contains 19 residues.